These 14 T cell receptor beta chains originate from one sample sequenced in a study of T cell responses to AZD1222 COVID-19 vaccine. Clones were read by immunoSEQ multiplex PCR, and TCRdb kept only the in-frame ones, dropping some. The sample has approximately 100,000 clones; 70% to 90% are singletons. This sample comprised peripheral blood, obtained on day 0 of AZD1222 vaccination. The receptor source for this set is an adult in good health.

The genes are TRBV19 and TRBJ2-7; 7 nucleotides align to TRBD1. This CDR3 is 11 amino acids long. The V gene end was trimmed by 4 bases and the J gene end by 6 bases; junction bases not matched to a gene: 0. CDR1 and CDR2 (germline): LNHDA, SQIVND (reference sequence). Written as DNA, the CDR3 is TGTGCCAGTAGTAACAGGGGCGAGCAGTACTTC. Amino acid sequence: CASSNRGEQYF.

This clone was seen a handful of times. J is TRBJ2-7 and V is TRBV19, with D tentatively TRBD1 (6 bases). V was clipped by 2 bases and J by 5 bases, with 16 bases between them. CDR1 and CDR2 (germline): LNHDA, SQIVND (reference sequence). The CDR3 spans 15 residues. As DNA, the CDR3 is TGTGCCAGTAGTATAACCGGGACACCGAGGGACGAGCAGTACTTC. It codes for CASSITGTPRDEQYF.

The table lists this clone with a count of one. V usage is TRBV19 and J usage is TRBJ2-5; D is ambiguous. Deletions cut 3 bases from V and 2 bases from J, with 13 bases between. The CDR3 is 15 residues long. CDR1 LNHDA and CDR2 SQIVND come from the germline V gene (reference sequence). The CDR3 DNA reads as TGTGCCAGTAGTATGTCCAGACGATATCAAGAGACCCAGTACTTC. Translated, it gives CASSMSRRYQETQYF.

The V call is TRBV6-5, the J call TRBJ2-7; the match to TRBD2 covers 7 bases. The germline V gene encodes CDR1 MNHEY and CDR2 SVGAGI. The CDR3 totals 16 residues. V gave up 2 bases and J gave up 6 bases; unmatched junction bases: 13. The CDR3 nucleotides are TGTGCCAGCAGTTACAATTGTGCGGGGGTACCGTGCGAGCAGTACTTC. It is translated as CASSYNCAGVPCEQYF.

The CDR3 bases are TGCAGTGCTAGTTTACAGAGAATCATGAACACTGAAGCTTTCTTT. Its translation is CSASLQRIMNTEAFF. The chain uses TRBV20-1 and TRBJ1-1; D unclear. V was cut by 3 bases and J by 0 bases, with 14 bases left in between. The CDR3 extends over 15 amino acids. Germline V gene data show CDR1 as DFQATT and CDR2 as SNEGSKA (reference sequence).

The chain combines TRBV7-3 with TRBJ2-1; TRBD2 agrees at 10 bases. Trimming at V came to 5 bases and at J to 9 bases, leaving 7 bases not matched to a gene. The CDR3 contains 14 residues. Per the germline V gene, CDR1 is SGHTA and CDR2 is FQGTGA. As DNA, the CDR3 is TGTGCCAGCAGCCAAAGCGGGAGGGCGGGTGAGCAGTTCTTC. Translating it yields CASSQSGRAGEQFF.

V usage is TRBV7-8 and J usage is TRBJ1-2; 7 bases align to TRBD1. In germline, CDR1 is SGHVS, CDR2 FQNEAQ. V was pared by 1 base and J by 0 bases, with 5 bases of the junction left unmatched. The CDR3 spans 16 residues. The CDR3 protein is CASSLEGQRSNYGYTF. For the CDR3, the DNA is TGTGCCAGCAGCTTAGAGGGACAGAGGTCTAACTATGGCTACACCTTC.

This clone showed up just once. This chain joins TRBV18 and TRBJ1-1, with D unresolved. V lost 2 bases to trimming and J lost 4 bases, with 11 bases between them. The V gene's germline CDR1 is KGHSH and CDR2 LQKENI. CDR3 length: 14 residues. The CDR3, as DNA: TGTGCCAGCTCACCAGGGGTTGGAGGCACTGAAGCTTTCTTT. This encodes CASSPGVGGTEAFF.

The rearrangement links TRBV27 to TRBJ1-1; TRBD1 matches 7 bases. The ends lost 6 bases at V and 5 bases at J; junction bases unmatched: 12. The length of the CDR3 is 15 residues. The germline V gene encodes CDR1 MNHEY and CDR2 SMNVEV (reference sequence). This CDR3 is CASSYQQGWGTEAFF. The CDR3 region has the DNA TGTGCCAGCAGCTATCAACAGGGGTGGGGAACTGAAGCTTTCTTT.

This chain links TRBV6-6 with TRBJ1-4; D possibly corresponds to TRBD1 (5 bases). The CDR3 is 14 residues long. With 0 bases removed from V and 5 bases from J, the gap between germline ends came to 7 bases. CDR1 is MNHNY, CDR2 SVGAGI, per germline (reference sequence). CDR3 DNA: TGTGCCAGCAGTTACTCGGGGGGGAATGAAAAACTGTTTTTT. This encodes CASSYSGGNEKLFF.

The genes are TRBV19 and TRBJ1-2; D is unresolved. This CDR3 is built from 15 residues. CDR1 LNHDA and CDR2 SQIVND come from the germline V gene (reference sequence). V was pared by 10 bases and J by 6 bases, with 24 bases between. The CDR3 DNA is TGTGCCACCACACACAATCCGAGGGTAGTCGATGGCTACACCTTC. Its protein is CATTHNPRVVDGYTF.

The J gene is TRBJ2-1, the V gene TRBV6-2 or TRBV6-3; tentatively, D is TRBD2 (5 bases). In germline, CDR1 is MNHEY, CDR2 SVGEGT. This CDR3 contains 17 residues. Between the trimmed V and J ends, which lost 2 bases and 0 bases, there was a span of 14 bases. CDR3 amino acids: CASSYLGVHDSYNEQFF. The CDR3 DNA follows: TGTGCCAGCAGTTACCTCGGGGTACACGACTCCTACAATGAGCAGTTCTTC.

The gene calls are TRBV19 and TRBJ2-3, with TRBD2 as a possible D gene (7 bases). Germline values: CDR1 LNHDA, CDR2 SQIVND (reference sequence). This CDR3 contains 18 residues. The V end was cut by 4 bases, the J end by 5 bases, with 25 bases between. CDR3 coding DNA: TGTGCCAGTAGTAAACGGGTGTTGGGGGGGCCCGGGAAAGATACGCAGTATTTT. It yields the protein CASSKRVLGGPGKDTQYF.

The V gene is TRBV6-5, the J gene TRBJ2-1; the D gene is possibly TRBD2 (6 bases). CDR3 length: 15 amino acids. The V end was cut by 5 bases, the J end by 4 bases, with 15 bases between. The V gene's germline CDR1 is MNHEY and CDR2 SVGAGI. CDR3 sequence (DNA): TGTGCCAGCAGTCCCAGGGCAGGGAGGTACAATGAGCAGTTCTTC. This gives the protein CASSPRAGRYNEQFF.